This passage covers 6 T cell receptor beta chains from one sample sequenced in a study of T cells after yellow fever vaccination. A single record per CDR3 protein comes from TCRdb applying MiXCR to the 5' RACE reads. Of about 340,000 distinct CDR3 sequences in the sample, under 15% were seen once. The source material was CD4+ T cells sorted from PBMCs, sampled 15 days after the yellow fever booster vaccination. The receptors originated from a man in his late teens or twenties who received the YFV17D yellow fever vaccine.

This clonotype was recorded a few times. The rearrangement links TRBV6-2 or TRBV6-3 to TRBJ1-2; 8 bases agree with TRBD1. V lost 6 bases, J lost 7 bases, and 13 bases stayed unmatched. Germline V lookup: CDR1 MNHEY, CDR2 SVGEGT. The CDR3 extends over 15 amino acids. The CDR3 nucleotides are TGTGCCAGCAGAGATCCTACAGGGGGGATCGGTGGCTACACCTTC. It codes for CASRDPTGGIGGYTF.

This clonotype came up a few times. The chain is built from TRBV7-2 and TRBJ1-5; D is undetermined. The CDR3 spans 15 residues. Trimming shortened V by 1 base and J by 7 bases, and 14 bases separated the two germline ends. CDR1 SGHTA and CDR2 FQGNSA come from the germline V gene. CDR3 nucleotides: TGTGCCAGCAGCTTAGTAGGAGGGAATCAACAGCCCCAGCATTTT. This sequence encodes CASSLVGGNQQPQHF.

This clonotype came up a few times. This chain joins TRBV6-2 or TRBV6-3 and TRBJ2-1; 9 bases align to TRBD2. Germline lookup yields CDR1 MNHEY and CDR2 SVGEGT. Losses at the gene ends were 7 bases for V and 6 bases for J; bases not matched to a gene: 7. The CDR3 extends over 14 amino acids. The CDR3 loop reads CASTGLAGPNEQFF. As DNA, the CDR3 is TGTGCCAGCACCGGGCTAGCGGGACCCAATGAGCAGTTCTTC.

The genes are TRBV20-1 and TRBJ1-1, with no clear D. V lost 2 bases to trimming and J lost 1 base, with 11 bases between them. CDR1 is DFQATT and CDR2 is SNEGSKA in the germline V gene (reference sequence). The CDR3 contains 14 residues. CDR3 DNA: TGCAGTGCTAGAAGAGGGAGGAGGAACACTGAAGCTTTCTTT. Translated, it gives CSARRGRRNTEAFF.

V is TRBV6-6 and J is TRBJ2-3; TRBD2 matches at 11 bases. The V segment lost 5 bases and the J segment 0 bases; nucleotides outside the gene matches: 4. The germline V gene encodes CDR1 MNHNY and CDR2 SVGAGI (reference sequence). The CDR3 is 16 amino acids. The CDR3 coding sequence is TGTGCCAGCAGTCGACTAGCGGGGACTAGCACAGATACGCAGTATTTT. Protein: CASSRLAGTSTDTQYF.

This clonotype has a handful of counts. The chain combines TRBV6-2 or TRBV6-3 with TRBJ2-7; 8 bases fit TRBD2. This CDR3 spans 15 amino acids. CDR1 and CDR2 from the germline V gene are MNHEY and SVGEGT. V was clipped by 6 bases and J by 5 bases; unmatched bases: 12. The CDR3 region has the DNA TGTGCCAGCAGACTAACGGGGGGGCGACAGGACGAGCAGTACTTC. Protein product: CASRLTGGRQDEQYF.